The clone carrying this T cell receptor beta chain was detected ten times or more. Each CDR3 protein is one row after TCRdb ran MiXCR on the reads. The table lists 250,000 to 300,000 distinct CDR3 sequences, roughly 24% of them singletons, with roughly 14% in the top ten. This specimen comes from a study of T cell repertoires in cytomegalovirus infection. Germline V gene sequence: CDR1 SGHVS, CDR2 FNYEAQ. CDR3 size: 14 residues. V was shortened by 5 bases and J by 2 bases, with 10 bases between the two germline ends. The chain is built from TRBV7-6 and TRBJ1-3; unclear D gene. This sequence originates from a human donor in good health (CMV status not recorded). Some clones in this sample may be carry-over from other donors' samples. Sequencing was carried out using PBMCs. Written as DNA, the CDR3 is TGTGCCAGCAGCCTCCTAAGTCCTGGAAACACCATATATTTT. Encoded protein: CASSLLSPGNTIYF.